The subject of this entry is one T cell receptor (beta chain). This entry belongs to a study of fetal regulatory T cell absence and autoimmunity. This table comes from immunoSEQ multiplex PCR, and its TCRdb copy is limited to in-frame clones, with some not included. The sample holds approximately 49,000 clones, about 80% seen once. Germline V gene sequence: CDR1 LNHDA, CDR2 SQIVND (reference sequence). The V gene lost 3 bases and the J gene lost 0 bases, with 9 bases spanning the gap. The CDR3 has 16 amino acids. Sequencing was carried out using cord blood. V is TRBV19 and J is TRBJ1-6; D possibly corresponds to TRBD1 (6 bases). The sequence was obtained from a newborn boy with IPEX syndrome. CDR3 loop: CASSIRGPSYNSPLHF. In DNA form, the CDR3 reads TGTGCCAGTAGTATCCGGGGGCCCTCCTATAATTCACCCCTCCACTTT. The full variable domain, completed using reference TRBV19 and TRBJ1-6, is DGGITQSPKYLFRKEGQNVTLSCEQNLNHDAMYWYRQDPGQGLRLIYYSQIVNDFQKGDIAEGYSVSREKKESFPLTVTSAQKNPTAFYLCASSIRGPSYNSPLHFGNGTRLTVT.